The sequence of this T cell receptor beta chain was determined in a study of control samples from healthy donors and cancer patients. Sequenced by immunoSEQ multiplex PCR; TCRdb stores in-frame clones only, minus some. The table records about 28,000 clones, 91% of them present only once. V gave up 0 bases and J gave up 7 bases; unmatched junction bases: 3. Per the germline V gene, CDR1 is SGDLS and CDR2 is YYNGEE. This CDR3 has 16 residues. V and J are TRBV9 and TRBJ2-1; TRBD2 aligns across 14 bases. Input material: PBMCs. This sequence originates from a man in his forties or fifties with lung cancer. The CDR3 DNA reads TGTGCCAGCAGCGTAGCAAGGACTAGCGGGGGGAATGAGCAGTTCTTC. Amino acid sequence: CASSVARTSGGNEQFF.